This T cell receptor beta chain came from a study of OX40 agonist ivuxolimab in advanced cancers. Background on the study: Treatment of patients was with ivuxolimab, an agonistic anti-OX40 (CD134) antibody. Those enrolled were 82.7% male, with a mean age of roughly 60 years and ages from roughly 20 to 85.

The repertoire was sequenced with immunoSEQ multiplex PCR; TCRdb's copy has only in-frame clones and lacks some. This sample has fewer than 90,000 clones, with 89% found just once. V was shortened by 3 bases and J by 0 bases, with 9 bases between the two germline ends. The length of the CDR3 is 16 residues. Germline CDR1 is MNHEY and CDR2 is SMNVEV (reference sequence). This sequence was found in an adult with an advanced solid tumor such as melanoma, head and neck, liver or kidney cancer. Sequencing was performed on CD4+ or CD8+ T cells sorted from blood, taken in a trial of the OX40 agonist ivuxolimab. The genes are TRBV27 and TRBJ2-6, with no clear D. CDR3 coding DNA: TGTGCCAGCAGTTTGGCCTTTCACTCTGGGGCCAACGTCCTGACTTTC. Its protein product is CASSLAFHSGANVLTF.